This record concerns one TCR beta chain sequence. Its antigen is currently unknown. Some clones are missing from TCRdb's copy, which holds only in-frame ones; the method was immunoSEQ multiplex PCR. Here the sample spans 25,000 to 30,000 clones, 82% being singletons. The data were taken from a study of stem cell transplantation in POMP-related autoinflammatory disease. With 0 bases clipped from V and 7 bases from J, the junction kept 2 bases outside the gene matches. This CDR3 is built from 14 residues. CDR1 is SGHRS, CDR2 YFSETQ, per germline. Study-wide results and caveats: Fewer unique TRB V-J gene pairings were identified in patients with PRAID. PRAID patients trended toward lower TRB diversity and higher clonality in all analyzed T-cell subsets.

PRAID combined immunodeficiency and autoinflammation. This TCR was recovered from a human donor with POMP-related autoinflammation and immune dysregulation (PRAID). The sample consisted of CD4+ T cells from PBMCs, taken before stem cell transplantation. The chain joins TRBV5-1 to TRBJ1-4; 8 bases line up with TRBD1. The CDR3 protein is CASSLDRGSEKLFF. CDR3 sequence (DNA): TGCGCCAGCAGCTTGGACAGGGGGAGTGAAAAACTGTTTTTT.